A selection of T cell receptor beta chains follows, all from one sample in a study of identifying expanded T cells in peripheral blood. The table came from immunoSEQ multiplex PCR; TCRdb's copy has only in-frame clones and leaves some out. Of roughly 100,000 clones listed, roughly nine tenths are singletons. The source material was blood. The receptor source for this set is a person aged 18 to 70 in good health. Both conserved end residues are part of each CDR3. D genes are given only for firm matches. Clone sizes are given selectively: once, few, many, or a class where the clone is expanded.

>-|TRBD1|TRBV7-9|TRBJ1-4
CASSLASGTGGAGEKLFF
TGTGCCAGCAGCTTAGCCTCCGGGACAGGGGGCGCGGGTGAAAAACTGTTTTTT
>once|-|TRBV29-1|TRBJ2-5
CSVEAEGLGTQYF
TGCAGCGTTGAAGCCGAAGGCTTGGGGACCCAGTACTTC
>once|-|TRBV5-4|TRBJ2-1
CASSLGADFYNEQFF
TGTGCCAGCAGCTTGGGTGCAGACTTTTACAATGAGCAGTTCTTC
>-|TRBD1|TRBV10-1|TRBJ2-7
CASSEGDRSDEQYF
TGCGCCAGCAGTGAAGGGGACAGGTCCGACGAGCAGTACTTC
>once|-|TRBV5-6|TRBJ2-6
CASSWGASGANVLTF
TGTGCCAGCAGCTGGGGGGCGTCTGGGGCCAACGTCCTGACTTTC
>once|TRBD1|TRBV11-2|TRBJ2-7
CASSRQGRYEQYF
TGTGCCAGCAGCCGACAGGGGCGGTACGAGCAGTACTTC
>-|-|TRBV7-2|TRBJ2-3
CASSLLGTDTQYF
TGTGCCAGCTCGCTACTCGGGACGGATACGCAGTATTTT
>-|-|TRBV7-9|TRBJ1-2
CASSLAGTVNYGYTF
TGTGCCAGCAGCTTAGCCGGGACGGTCAACTATGGCTACACCTTC
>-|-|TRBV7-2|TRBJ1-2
CASSLQPGELYGYTF
TGTGCCAGCAGCTTACAACCAGGGGAACTTTATGGCTACACCTTC
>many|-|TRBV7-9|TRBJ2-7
CASSGARQYF
TGTGCCAGCAGCGGAGCGAGGCAGTACTTC
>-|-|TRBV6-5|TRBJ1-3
CASSYLGSGNTIYF
TGTGCCAGCAGTTACCTTGGGTCTGGAAACACCATATATTTT
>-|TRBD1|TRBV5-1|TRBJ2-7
CASTLSGTGGGEQYF
TGCGCCAGCACCTTATCCGGGACAGGGGGCGGCGAGCAGTACTTC
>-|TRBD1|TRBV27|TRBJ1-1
CASSPLLTGLFMNTEAFF
TGTGCCAGCAGTCCCCTCCTGACAGGGCTGTTCATGAACACTGAAGCTTTCTTT
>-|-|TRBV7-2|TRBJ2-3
CASSQGLLYTDTQYF
TGTGCCAGCAGCCAGGGACTGCTCTACACAGATACGCAGTATTTT
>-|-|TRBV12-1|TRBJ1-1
CASSFGRGRVRRTEAFF
TGTGCCAGCAGCTTTGGCCGGGGGCGCGTCAGGCGTACTGAAGCTTTCTTT
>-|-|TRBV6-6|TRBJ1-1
CASSGPLNTEAFF
TGTGCCAGCAGTGGACCGTTGAACACTGAAGCTTTCTTT
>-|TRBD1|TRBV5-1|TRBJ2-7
CASTVDRGDDEQYF
TGCGCCAGCACTGTGGACAGGGGAGACGACGAGCAGTACTTC
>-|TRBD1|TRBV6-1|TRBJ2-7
CASSVTQGATYEQYF
TGTGCCAGCAGTGTCACACAGGGGGCAACCTACGAGCAGTACTTC
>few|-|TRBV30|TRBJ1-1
CAWRGQPNTEAFF
TGTGCCTGGAGGGGGCAGCCGAACACTGAAGCTTTCTTT
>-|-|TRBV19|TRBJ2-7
CASRGRSRGTYSYEQYF
TGTGCCAGTAGGGGGCGATCAAGGGGCACCTACTCCTACGAGCAGTACTTC
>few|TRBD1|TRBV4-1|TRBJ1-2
CASSQDGTGSYGYTF
TGCGCCAGCAGCCAAGACGGGACAGGCAGCTATGGCTACACCTTC
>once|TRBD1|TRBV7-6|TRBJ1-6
CASSARNPLQGSSYNSPLHF
TGTGCCAGCAGCGCCAGAAACCCCCTACAGGGGAGCTCCTATAATTCACCCCTCCACTTT
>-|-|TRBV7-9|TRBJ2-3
CASSETGRSTDTQYF
TGTGCCAGCAGCGAAACGGGACGGAGCACAGATACGCAGTATTTT
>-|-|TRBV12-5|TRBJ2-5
CASGPLTPQYF
TGTGCTAGTGGCCCCCTGACGCCCCAGTACTTC
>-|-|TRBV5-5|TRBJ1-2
CASSRDLTGYGYTF
TGTGCCAGCAGCCGGGACCTAACGGGTTATGGCTACACCTTC
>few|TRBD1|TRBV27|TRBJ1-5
CASSLSPGQGRGNQPQHF
TGTGCCAGCAGCCTATCCCCCGGACAGGGACGGGGCAATCAGCCCCAGCATTTT
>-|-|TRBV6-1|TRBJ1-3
CASTDFWTASGNTIYF
TGTGCCAGCACTGACTTTTGGACAGCCTCTGGAAACACCATATATTTT